Shown below are 26 T cell receptor beta chains from a single sample sequenced in a study of Graves' ophthalmopathy and Graves' hyperthyroidism. Amplification of the TCR beta CDR3 regions used RNA transcripts (as template). Following a first-round RT-PCR that used HTBI primers, a second-round multiplex PCR was carried out. TCRdb re-called the multiplex PCR reads through MiXCR, storing one row per CDR3 protein. The top ten clones hold under 3.5% of a sample with around 660,000 distinct CDR3 sequences, over 40% of them seen once. The material sequenced was peripheral blood. These TCRs come from an adult man with Graves' ophthalmopathy.

This clonotype was seen more than once but under ten times. V usage is TRBV5-6 and J usage is TRBJ2-7, with D uncertain. V was pared by 4 bases and J by 6 bases, with 11 bases between. The CDR3 sequence is 12 residues long. Germline loops: CDR1 SGHDT, CDR2 YYEEEE. Here the CDR3 reads CASSNPQPEQYF. In nucleotides, the CDR3 is TGTGCCAGCAGCAACCCTCAGCCCGAGCAGTACTTC.

Concerning this clonotype: This may be a read error, as it is one base from a much larger clone. The genes are TRBV6-2 or TRBV6-3 and TRBJ1-2, with TRBD1 matching 10 bases. The CDR3 is 15 residues long. CDR1 is MNHEY and CDR2 is SVGEGT in the germline V gene. CDR3 sequence reads: CAISYSGQGTYGYTF. In nucleotides, the CDR3 is TGTGCCATCAGTTACTCGGGACAGGGGACCTATGGCTACACCTTC.

The chain employs TRBV29-1 and TRBJ2-7, with D perhaps being TRBD1 or TRBD2 (6 bases each). The CDR3 length is 14 residues. Germline assignment: CDR1 SQVTM and CDR2 ANQGSEA. V lost 8 bases to trimming and J lost 0 bases, with 17 bases between them. The CDR3 DNA follows: TGCAGCTTGGTAGGGGGAGGTACCTCCTACGAGCAGTACTTC. Its translation: CSLVGGGTSYEQYF.

Notes on this clonotype: The conserved closing phenylalanine or tryptophan is absent in this CDR3, likely reflecting a read error. V is TRBV29-1 and J is TRBJ1-1; TRBD1 is a possible D gene (5 bases). In germline, CDR1 is SQVTM, CDR2 ANQGSEA. The CDR3 has 14 residues. CDR3 residues: CASRRTGRHTEAFL. The CDR3 DNA sequence: TGTGCCAGCAGGAGGACGGGGCGCCACACTGAAGCTTTCCTT.

Regarding this clonotype: A junction boundary mismatches the germline segment, possibly from a read error. This chain joins TRBV7-3 and TRBJ1-2, with TRBD1 matching 7 bases. The CDR3 runs to 13 residues. Looked up from germline, CDR1 is SGHTA and CDR2 is FQGTGA. As DNA, the CDR3 is TGCGCCAGCAGTCAGGGGGAGACGGGTGGCTACACCTTC. It encodes CASSQGETGGYTF.

Remarks on this clonotype: A read error may be the cause here, since a much bigger clone is one base away. The chain has TRBV10-2 and TRBJ2-5; D may correspond to TRBD1 or TRBD2 (5 bases each). The V gene's germline CDR1 is WSHSY and CDR2 SAAADI. CDR3 length: 16 residues. CDR3 protein: CASSYVGTVNQETQYF. DNA of the CDR3: TGTGCCAGCAGTTACGTCGGGACGGTAAACCAAGAGACCCAGTACTTC.

The genes are TRBV6-5 and TRBJ2-5, with a tentative D call TRBD1 (6 bases). V lost 4 bases, J lost 4 bases, and 16 bases lay in between. This CDR3 has 15 amino acids. CDR1 and CDR2 from the germline V gene are MNHEY and SVGAGI. CDR3 nucleotides: TGTGCCAGCAGTTTTAGGTCAGGGGTACGAGAGACCCAGTACTTC. Translation: CASSFRSGVRETQYF.

J is TRBJ1-1 and V is TRBV19, with TRBD1 as a possible D gene (6 bases). The germline gives CDR1 LNHDA, CDR2 SQIVND (reference sequence). The V and J ends lost 4 bases and 4 bases respectively, with 16 bases between them. CDR3 length: 15 residues. CDR3: CASSTGAVGRTEAFF. The CDR3 DNA is TGTGCCAGTAGTACAGGGGCAGTGGGTCGCACTGAAGCTTTCTTT.

The CDR3 region is CSVQGTGTEAFF. In nucleotides, the CDR3 is TGCAGCGTCCAGGGAACGGGTACTGAAGCTTTCTTT. The chain links TRBV29-1 to TRBJ1-1; D may be TRBD1 (5 bases). The V and J ends lost 6 bases and 5 bases respectively, with 13 bases between them. This CDR3 has 12 residues. Per the germline V gene, CDR1 is SQVTM and CDR2 is ANQGSEA.

This clonotype was seen a few times. The chain is built from TRBV20-1 and TRBJ2-5, with 11 bases fitting TRBD2. Trimming took 1 base from V and 1 from J; bases not matched to a gene: 8. The CDR3 is 17 amino acids. Per the germline V gene, CDR1 is DFQATT and CDR2 is SNEGSKA (reference sequence). CDR3 in DNA: TGCAGTGCTAGAGGCGGGACTAGCGGCTCGCCCCAAGAGACCCAGTACTTC. Residues: CSARGGTSGSPQETQYF.

This clonotype showed up many times. At one end the junction does not follow the germline gene, possibly because of a read error. The chain is built from TRBV7-7 and TRBJ2-2; TRBD1 might be the D (5 bases). CDR3 size: 14 residues. The germline gives CDR1 SSHAT, CDR2 FNYEAQ (reference sequence). The CDR3 bases are TGTGCTAGCAGTCCCTCCAGGGTAGCCGGGGAGCTGTTTTTT. As protein: CASSPSRVAGELFF.

The chain carries TRBV10-3 and TRBJ1-5; no firm D call. The V and J ends lost 0 bases and 9 bases respectively, with 18 bases between them. The CDR3 runs 16 residues. The germline V gene encodes CDR1 ENHRY and CDR2 SYGVKD. CDR3 protein: CAISESRQPLRWPQHF. Written as DNA, the CDR3 is TGTGCCATCAGTGAGTCTAGGCAGCCTCTGAGGTGGCCCCAGCATTTT.

On this clonotype: This CDR3 is missing its conserved last phenylalanine or tryptophan, likely due to a read error. The DNA is left out, because the CDR3 cannot be placed on it with certainty; the CDR3 is given as TCRdb lists it. V is TRBV7-2 and J is TRBJ1-5; the listed D gene, TRBD1, was not tested against the DNA. Termini included, the CDR3 measures 9 amino acids. CDR1 is SGHTA and CDR2 is FQGNSA in the germline V gene. CDR3 region: CASSPRPGQ.

As for this clonotype: Because the CDR3 is missing its conserved closing phenylalanine or tryptophan, this is likely a read error. The chain joins TRBV5-1 to TRBJ2-1; possibly TRBD1 or TRBD2 for D (6 bases each). In germline, CDR1 is SGHRS, CDR2 YFSETQ. This CDR3 contains 16 residues. CDR3 in amino acids: CASSLVGGSSYNEQFV. The CDR3 nucleotides read TGTGCCAGCAGCTTAGTAGGGGGGAGCTCCTACAATGAGCAGTTCGTC.

This chain uses TRBV4-2 with TRBJ2-7; 8 nucleotides agree with TRBD2. CDR1 and CDR2 (germline): LGHNA, YNFKEQ. The CDR3 spans 15 residues. With V trimmed by 0 bases and J by 6 bases, 7 bases remained unmatched. CDR3 region: CASSQEPGLVSEQYF. The CDR3 bases are TGTGCCAGCAGCCAAGAACCGGGACTAGTTTCCGAGCAGTACTTC.

The table lists this clonotype with many counts. The J gene is TRBJ2-7, the V gene TRBV7-2, with 10 nucleotides matching TRBD2. Germline V gene lookup returns CDR1 SGHTA and CDR2 FQGNSA. The CDR3 covers 14 residues. Trimming took 4 bases from V and 6 from J; bases not matched to a gene: 6. Written as DNA, the CDR3 is TGTGCCAGCAGCTATACTAGCGGGAATAGCGAGCAGTACTTC. It codes for CASSYTSGNSEQYF.

This clonotype has ten or more counts. The rearrangement links TRBV2 to TRBJ1-6; a weak D match, TRBD1 (6 bases). Germline V gene sequence: CDR1 SNHLY, CDR2 FYNNEI. This CDR3 is built from 15 residues. V lost 5 bases, J lost 7 bases, and 15 bases lay in between. The CDR3 DNA reads TGTGCCAGCAGTACACAGGGTTTCGGGAATTCACCCCTCCACTTT. Translated, it gives CASSTQGFGNSPLHF.

The genes are TRBV20-1 and TRBJ1-1, with D maybe TRBD1 (6 bases). This CDR3 contains 12 residues. Germline V gene lookup returns CDR1 DFQATT and CDR2 SNEGSKA (reference sequence). The V end lost 0 bases, the J end lost 9 bases, and 11 bases lay between the germline ends. The CDR3 sequence: CSARDRGGQAFF. As DNA, the CDR3 is TGCAGTGCTAGAGATCGGGGGGGCCAAGCTTTCTTT.

This clonotype was recorded at least ten times. The chain joins TRBV7-9 to TRBJ1-3; D remains ambiguous. V lost 5 bases to trimming and J lost 5 bases, with 10 bases between them. The CDR3 loop spans 13 amino acids. Germline CDR1 SEHNR, CDR2 FQNEAQ (reference sequence). The CDR3 sequence: CASSPGTRNTIYF. Written as DNA, the CDR3 is TGTGCCAGCAGCCCGGGAACCCGAAACACCATATATTTT.

This clonotype has at least ten counts. This chain uses TRBV7-6 with TRBJ1-3; weak D call: TRBD1 (6 bases). CDR3 length: 15 amino acids. Germline CDR1 SGHVS, CDR2 FNYEAQ. V was shortened by 2 bases and J by 2 bases, with 10 bases between the two germline ends. In DNA, the CDR3 is TGTGCCAGCAGCTTAATGGCAGGGGCTGGAAACACCATATATTTT. Its protein is CASSLMAGAGNTIYF.

V and J are TRBV7-9 and TRBJ2-7, with a weak D call TRBD2 (5 bases). CDR1 SEHNR and CDR2 FQNEAQ come from the germline V gene (reference sequence). The CDR3 runs 14 residues. Trimming removed 1 base at V and 7 bases at J, with 14 bases between. The CDR3: CASSLEASFHEQYF. CDR3 DNA: TGTGCCAGCAGCTTAGAGGCTAGCTTCCATGAGCAGTACTTC.

About this clonotype: A junction boundary mismatches the germline segment, possibly from a read error. V and J are TRBV11-2 and TRBJ2-2, with TRBD1 matching 10 bases. CDR1 is SGHAT, CDR2 FQNNGV, per germline. This CDR3 region has 15 residues. CDR3 nucleotide sequence: TGTGCCAGCAGCCGTGACAGGGGGCCGACCGGGGAGCTGGTTTTT. Translating it yields CASSRDRGPTGELVF. The full variable domain, completed using reference TRBV11-2 and TRBJ2-2, is EAGVAQSPRYKIIEKRQSVAFWCNPISGHATLYWYQQILGQGPKLLIQFQNNGVVDDSQLPKDRFSAERLKGVDSTLKIQPAKLEDSAVYLCASSRDRGPTGELVFGEGSRLTVL.

The CDR3 reads CSASGTGANYGYTF. The CDR3 DNA reads as TGCAGCGCATCCGGGACAGGGGCCAACTATGGCTACACCTTC. The chain links TRBV29-1 to TRBJ1-2; 10 bases fit TRBD1. The germline V gene encodes CDR1 SQVTM and CDR2 ANQGSEA. The CDR3 has 14 residues. J gave up 2 bases and V 7 bases, and 7 bases lay outside the gene matches.

This clonotype appeared a few times. The chain carries TRBV9 and TRBJ2-7, with a weak D call TRBD1 (5 bases). Trimming took 3 bases from V and 1 from J, leaving 11 bases between them. In germline, CDR1 is SGDLS, CDR2 YYNGEE. The CDR3 loop spans 14 amino acids. The CDR3 sequence is CASSESDRSYEQYF. The CDR3 DNA follows: TGTGCCAGCAGCGAGAGTGACAGATCCTACGAGCAGTACTTC.

The chain couples TRBV4-1 to TRBJ1-5; D is unclear. The ends were cut back, 6 bases at V and 2 bases at J, with 14 bases in the middle. Germline-derived CDR1 and CDR2 are MGHRA and YSYEKL. The CDR3 is made up of 15 amino acids. CDR3 protein: CASSQDSRGNQPQHF. For the CDR3, the DNA is TGCGCCAGCAGTCAGGACTCGAGAGGCAATCAGCCCCAGCATTTT.

Notes on this clonotype: This may stem from a read error, because a much larger clone lies one nucleotide away. The chain joins TRBV19 to TRBJ1-1, with a tentative D call TRBD1 (5 bases). Germline CDR1 and CDR2: LNHDA and SQIVND (reference sequence). The CDR3 is made up of 11 amino acids. CDR3 sequence (DNA): TGTGCCAGTTTCCAGACAGCTGAAACTTTCTTT. Translated: CASFQTAETFF.